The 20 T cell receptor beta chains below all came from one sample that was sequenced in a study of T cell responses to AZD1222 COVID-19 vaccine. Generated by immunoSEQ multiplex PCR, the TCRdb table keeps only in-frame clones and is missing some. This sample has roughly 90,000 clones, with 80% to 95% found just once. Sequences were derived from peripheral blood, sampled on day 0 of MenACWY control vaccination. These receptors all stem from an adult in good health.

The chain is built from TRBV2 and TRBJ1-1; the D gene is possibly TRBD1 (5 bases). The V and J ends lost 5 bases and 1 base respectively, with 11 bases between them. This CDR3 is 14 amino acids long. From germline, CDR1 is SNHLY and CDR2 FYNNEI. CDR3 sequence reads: CASSRRGTNTEAFF. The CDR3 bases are TGTGCCAGCAGTCGAAGGGGCACGAACACTGAAGCTTTCTTT. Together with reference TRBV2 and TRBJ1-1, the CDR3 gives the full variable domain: EPEVTQTPSHQVTQMGQEVILRCVPISNHLYFYWYRQILGQKVEFLVSFYNNEISEKSEIFDDQFSVERPDGSNFTLKIRSTKLEDSAMYFCASSRRGTNTEAFFGQGTRLTVV.

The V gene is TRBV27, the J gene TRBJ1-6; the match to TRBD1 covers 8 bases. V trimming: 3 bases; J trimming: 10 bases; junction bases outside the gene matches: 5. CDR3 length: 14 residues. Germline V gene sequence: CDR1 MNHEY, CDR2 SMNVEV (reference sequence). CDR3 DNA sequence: TGTGCCAGCAGTTTCTCGGACAGGGACTCACCCCTCCACTTT. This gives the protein CASSFSDRDSPLHF.

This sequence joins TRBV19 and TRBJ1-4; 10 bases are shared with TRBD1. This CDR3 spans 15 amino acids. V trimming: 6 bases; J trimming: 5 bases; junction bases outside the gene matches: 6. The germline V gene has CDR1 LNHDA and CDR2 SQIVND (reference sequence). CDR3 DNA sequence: TGTGCCAGTAGCAATGGGGACAGGGGAAATGAAAAACTGTTTTTT. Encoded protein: CASSNGDRGNEKLFF.

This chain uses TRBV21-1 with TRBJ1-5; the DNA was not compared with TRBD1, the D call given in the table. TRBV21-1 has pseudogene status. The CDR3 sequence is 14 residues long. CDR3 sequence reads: CASRGPGGFQPQHF. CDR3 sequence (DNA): TGTGCCAGCAGGGGACCTGGGGGCTTTCAGCCCCAGCATTTT.

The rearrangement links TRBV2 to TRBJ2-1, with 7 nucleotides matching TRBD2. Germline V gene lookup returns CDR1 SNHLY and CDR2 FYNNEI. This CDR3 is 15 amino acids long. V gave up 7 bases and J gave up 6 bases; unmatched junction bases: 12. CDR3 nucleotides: TGTGCCAGCATCTTAACCGGGACTAAGATCAATGAGCAGTTCTTC. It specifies CASILTGTKINEQFF. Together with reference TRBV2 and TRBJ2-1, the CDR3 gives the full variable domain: EPEVTQTPSHQVTQMGQEVILRCVPISNHLYFYWYRQILGQKVEFLVSFYNNEISEKSEIFDDQFSVERPDGSNFTLKIRSTKLEDSAMYFCASILTGTKINEQFFGPGTRLTVL.

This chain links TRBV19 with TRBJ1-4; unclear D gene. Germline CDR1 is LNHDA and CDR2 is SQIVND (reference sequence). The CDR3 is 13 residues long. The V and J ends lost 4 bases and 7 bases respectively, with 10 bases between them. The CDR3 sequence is CASSRWSFEKLFF. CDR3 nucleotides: TGTGCCAGTAGTAGGTGGAGTTTTGAAAAACTGTTTTTT.

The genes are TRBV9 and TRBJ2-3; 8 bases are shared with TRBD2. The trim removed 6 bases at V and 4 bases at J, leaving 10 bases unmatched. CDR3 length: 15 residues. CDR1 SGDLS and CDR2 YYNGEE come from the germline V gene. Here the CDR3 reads CASNSLAAGSDTQYF. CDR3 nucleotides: TGTGCCAGCAACTCACTAGCGGCCGGGTCAGATACGCAGTATTTT.

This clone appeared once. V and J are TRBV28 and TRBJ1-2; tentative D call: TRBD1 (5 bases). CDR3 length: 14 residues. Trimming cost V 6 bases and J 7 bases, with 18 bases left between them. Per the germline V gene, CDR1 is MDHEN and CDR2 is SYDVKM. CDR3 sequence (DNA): TGTGCCAGCAGCCTGGGGGAGGTGATAAGTGGCTACACCTTC. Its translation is CASSLGEVISGYTF.

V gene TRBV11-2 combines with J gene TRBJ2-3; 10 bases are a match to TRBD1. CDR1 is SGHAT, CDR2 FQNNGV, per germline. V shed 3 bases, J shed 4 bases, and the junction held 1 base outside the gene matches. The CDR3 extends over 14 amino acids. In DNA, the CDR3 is TGTGCCAGCAGCTTGGGGACAGGGGCAGATACGCAGTATTTT. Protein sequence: CASSLGTGADTQYF.

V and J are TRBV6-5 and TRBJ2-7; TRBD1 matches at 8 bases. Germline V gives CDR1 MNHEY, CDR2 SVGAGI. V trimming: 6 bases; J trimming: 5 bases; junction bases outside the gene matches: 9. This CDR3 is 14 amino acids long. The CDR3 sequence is CASRLGTGGDEQYF. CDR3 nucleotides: TGTGCCAGCAGACTCGGGACAGGCGGCGACGAGCAGTACTTC.

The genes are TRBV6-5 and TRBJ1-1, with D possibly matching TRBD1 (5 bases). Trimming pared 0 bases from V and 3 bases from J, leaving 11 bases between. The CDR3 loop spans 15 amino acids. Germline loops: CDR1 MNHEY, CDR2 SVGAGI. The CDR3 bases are TGTGCCAGCAGTTACTCGAGTTTGGGGGACACTGAAGCTTTCTTT. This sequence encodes CASSYSSLGDTEAFF.

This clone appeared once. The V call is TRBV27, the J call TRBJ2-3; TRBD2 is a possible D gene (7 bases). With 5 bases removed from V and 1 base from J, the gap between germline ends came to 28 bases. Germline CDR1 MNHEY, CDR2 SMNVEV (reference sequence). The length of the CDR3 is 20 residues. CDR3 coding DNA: TGTGCCAGCAGTCCCTACGGGGCGGGAGAGGGGGTGTTCGGCACAGATACGCAGTATTTT. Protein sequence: CASSPYGAGEGVFGTDTQYF.

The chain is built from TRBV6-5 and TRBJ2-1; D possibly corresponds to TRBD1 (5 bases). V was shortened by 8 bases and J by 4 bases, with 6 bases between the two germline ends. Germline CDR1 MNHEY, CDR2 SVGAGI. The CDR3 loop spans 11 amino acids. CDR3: CASQGYNEQFF. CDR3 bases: TGTGCCAGCCAGGGTTACAATGAGCAGTTCTTC.

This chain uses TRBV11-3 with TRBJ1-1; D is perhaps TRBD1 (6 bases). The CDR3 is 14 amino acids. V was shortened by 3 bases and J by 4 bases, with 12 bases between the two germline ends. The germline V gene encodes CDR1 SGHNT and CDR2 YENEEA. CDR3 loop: CASSFRGASTEAFF. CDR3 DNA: TGTGCCAGCAGCTTTCGGGGGGCGAGCACTGAAGCTTTCTTT. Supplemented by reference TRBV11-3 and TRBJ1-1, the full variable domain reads EAGVVQSPRYKIIEKKQPVAFWCNPISGHNTLYWYLQNLGQGPELLIRYENEEAVDDSQLPKDRFSAERLKGVDSTLKIQPAELGDSAVYLCASSFRGASTEAFFGQGTRLTVV.

DNA for the CDR3: TGTGCCTGGACCGGGTTGCAGGAGCAGTTCTTC. This encodes CAWTGLQEQFF. The chain has TRBV30 and TRBJ2-1; D ambiguous. CDR3 length: 11 amino acids. Germline CDR1 and CDR2: GTSNPN and SVGIG (reference sequence). The germline V and J ends were trimmed by 4 bases and 10 bases, with 11 bases remaining between them.

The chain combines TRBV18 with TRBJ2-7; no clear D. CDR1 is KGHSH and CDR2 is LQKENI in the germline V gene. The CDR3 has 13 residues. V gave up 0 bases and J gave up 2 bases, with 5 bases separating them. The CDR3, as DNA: TGTGCCAGCTCACCACCAGTCACCTACGAGCAGTACTTC. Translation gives CASSPPVTYEQYF.

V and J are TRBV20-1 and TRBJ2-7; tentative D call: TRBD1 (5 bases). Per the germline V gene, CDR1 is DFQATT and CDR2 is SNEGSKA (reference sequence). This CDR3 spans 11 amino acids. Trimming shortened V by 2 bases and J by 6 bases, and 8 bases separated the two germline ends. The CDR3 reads CSARRQIEQYF. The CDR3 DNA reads TGCAGTGCTAGAAGACAGATCGAGCAGTACTTC.

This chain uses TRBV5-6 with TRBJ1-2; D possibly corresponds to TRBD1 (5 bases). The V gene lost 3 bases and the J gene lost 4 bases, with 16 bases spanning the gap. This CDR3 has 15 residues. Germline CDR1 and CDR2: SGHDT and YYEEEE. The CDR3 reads CASSSEKAGLYGYTF. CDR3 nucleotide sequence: TGTGCCAGCAGCTCGGAAAAGGCGGGACTCTATGGCTACACCTTC.

This CDR3 is CASSMDSGSSDTQYF. CDR3 DNA sequence: TGTGCCAGTAGTATGGATAGCGGGAGCTCAGATACGCAGTATTTT. The V and J genes are TRBV19 and TRBJ2-3; 9 nucleotides match TRBD2. The CDR3 runs 15 residues. J lost 4 bases, V lost 3 bases, and 5 bases had no gene match. The V gene's germline CDR1 is LNHDA and CDR2 SQIVND (reference sequence).

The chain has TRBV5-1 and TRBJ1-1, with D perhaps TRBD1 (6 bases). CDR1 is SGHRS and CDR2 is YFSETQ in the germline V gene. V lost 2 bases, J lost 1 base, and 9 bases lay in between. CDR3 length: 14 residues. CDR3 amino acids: CASSLSRGNTEAFF. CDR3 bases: TGCGCCAGCAGCTTAAGCAGGGGGAACACTGAAGCTTTCTTT.